The 20 T cell receptor beta chains listed next were all sequenced from one sample in a study of CD8 T cells in Susac syndrome. A quantity of roughly 0.5 to 1 ug RNA underwent reverse transcription using random hexamers. TCRdb reanalysed the immunoSEQ multiplex PCR reads using MiXCR and keeps one entry per CDR3 protein. The top ten clones hold 0.12% of a sample with 400,000 to 550,000 distinct CDR3 sequences, about 85% of them seen once. Source material: CD8+ T cells from PBMCs. Source of these receptors: a human donor with multiple sclerosis.

The chain joins TRBV11-1 to TRBJ2-3; D is undetermined. Trimming took off 3 bases at V and 6 bases at J, with 10 bases between the two ends. In germline, CDR1 is SGHAT, CDR2 FQDESV (reference sequence). The CDR3 is made up of 13 amino acids. CDR3 protein: CASSFGQFDTQYF. As DNA, the CDR3 is TGTGCCAGCAGCTTCGGGCAGTTTGATACGCAGTATTTT.

Here the CDR3 reads CSVLTGGRYGYTF. The CDR3 DNA follows: TGCAGCGTCCTGACAGGGGGCAGGTATGGCTACACCTTC. The chain joins TRBV29-1 to TRBJ1-2; 10 bases align to TRBD1. The germline V gene has CDR1 SQVTM and CDR2 ANQGSEA. CDR3 length equals 13 residues. Trimming took 6 bases from V and 5 from J; bases not matched to a gene: 6.

The rearrangement uses TRBV11-1 and TRBJ2-1; weak D call: TRBD2 (6 bases). V gave up 3 bases and J gave up 2 bases, with 17 bases separating them. CDR1 is SGHAT and CDR2 is FQDESV in the germline V gene (reference sequence). This CDR3 region has 17 residues. CDR3 DNA: TGTGCCAGCAGCTTTGCCCAGACTAGGTACCCCTACAATGAGCAGTTCTTC. This encodes CASSFAQTRYPYNEQFF.

The rearrangement links TRBV28 to TRBJ2-1; 9 nucleotides match TRBD2. The trim removed 5 bases at V and 9 bases at J, leaving 14 bases unmatched. The CDR3 totals 16 residues. Germline V gene sequence: CDR1 MDHEN, CDR2 SYDVKM. CDR3 sequence reads: CASSPGGSSGSIEQFF. The CDR3 region has the DNA TGTGCCAGCAGTCCCGGGGGAAGTAGCGGGAGTATTGAGCAGTTCTTC.

This chain links TRBV9 with TRBJ1-1; D is ambiguous. The length of the CDR3 is 17 residues. CDR1 and CDR2 from the germline V gene are SGDLS and YYNGEE. V lost 0 bases and J lost 4, with 19 bases in between. CDR3: CASSVDGERPPGTEAFF. The CDR3 DNA reads as TGTGCCAGCAGCGTAGATGGTGAGAGACCCCCAGGCACTGAAGCTTTCTTT.

The chain combines TRBV27 with TRBJ2-7, with D possibly TRBD1 on 5 matching bases. The CDR3 spans 14 residues. V was shortened by 5 bases and J by 2 bases, with 13 bases between the two germline ends. CDR1 and CDR2 (germline): MNHEY, SMNVEV (reference sequence). CDR3 coding DNA: TGTGCCAGCAGTCAACAATACAGGACCTACGAGCAGTACTTC. It specifies CASSQQYRTYEQYF.

The chain is built from TRBV5-1 and TRBJ2-1; 7 bases line up with TRBD1. J was trimmed by 15 bases and V by 2 bases; bases with no gene match: 8. The CDR3 sequence is 12 residues long. Germline V gene sequence: CDR1 SGHRS, CDR2 YFSETQ. The CDR3 coding sequence is TGCGCCAGCAGCTTCTTAAGACAGGGTCGGTTCTTC. Its protein product is CASSFLRQGRFF.

The chain combines TRBV5-1 with TRBJ1-1; TRBD1 matches at 10 bases. CDR1 is SGHRS, CDR2 YFSETQ, per germline. This CDR3 contains 16 residues. Trimming at V came to 4 bases and at J to 3 bases, leaving 9 bases not matched to a gene. In nucleotides, the CDR3 is TGCGCCAGCAGCCCACTTCGGACAGGGGGAGACACTGAAGCTTTCTTT. Translating gives CASSPLRTGGDTEAFF.

This clonotype was found once. The J gene is TRBJ2-1, the V gene TRBV7-2; D not resolved. V was shortened by 1 base and J by 0 bases, with 10 bases between the two germline ends. CDR3 length: 16 amino acids. Germline V gene data show CDR1 as SGHTA and CDR2 as FQGNSA. Written as DNA, the CDR3 is TGTGCCAGCAGCTTAGTACCGGGTTCCTCCTACAATGAGCAGTTCTTC. Translated: CASSLVPGSSYNEQFF.

This clonotype was seen a few times. The CDR3 reads CASSEASGGYNEQFF. CDR3 DNA: TGTGCCAGCAGTGAAGCTAGCGGGGGCTACAATGAGCAGTTCTTC. The J gene is TRBJ2-1, the V gene TRBV6-1; 9 nucleotides match TRBD2. This CDR3 region has 15 residues. Per germline, CDR1 MNHNS and CDR2 SASEGT. J gave up 3 bases and V 0 bases, and 0 bases lay outside the gene matches.

The V gene is TRBV27, the J gene TRBJ2-1, with D perhaps TRBD2 (5 bases). Trimming took 4 bases from V and 9 from J, leaving 10 bases between them. This CDR3 spans 12 amino acids. Per the germline V gene, CDR1 is MNHEY and CDR2 is SMNVEV (reference sequence). CDR3 sequence reads: CASSSGNVEQFF. The CDR3 nucleotides read TGTGCCAGCAGTTCCGGGAACGTTGAGCAGTTCTTC.

The J gene is TRBJ1-2, the V gene TRBV29-1; D is possibly TRBD1 (5 bases). The CDR3 length is 13 residues. With 4 bases removed from V and 5 bases from J, the gap between germline ends came to 14 bases. Per the germline V gene, CDR1 is SQVTM and CDR2 is ANQGSEA. DNA of the CDR3: TGCAGCGTTGTGATCGGGACGATTTATGGCTACACCTTC. This encodes CSVVIGTIYGYTF.

V gene TRBV19 combines with J gene TRBJ1-1; D might be TRBD1 (5 bases). The V gene lost 6 bases and the J gene lost 4 bases, with 12 bases spanning the gap. CDR3 length equals 13 residues. Germline values: CDR1 LNHDA, CDR2 SQIVND (reference sequence). In DNA form, the CDR3 reads TGTGCCAGTAGCCGTGATGGGGGCACTGAAGCTTTCTTT. Translation: CASSRDGGTEAFF.

V and J are TRBV27 and TRBJ2-7; D is possibly TRBD2 (5 bases). CDR1 is MNHEY, CDR2 SMNVEV, per germline (reference sequence). The CDR3 spans 10 residues. CDR3 nucleotide sequence: TGTTCCGCGGGTTCCTACGAGCAGTACTTC. It codes for CSAGSYEQYF.

J is TRBJ2-1 and V is TRBV19; D may be TRBD1 (6 bases). Germline lookup yields CDR1 LNHDA and CDR2 SQIVND (reference sequence). V shed 4 bases and J shed 7 bases, with 11 bases lying between them. The CDR3 sequence is 13 residues long. For the CDR3, the DNA is TGTGCCAGTAGTAGATGGACAGCAAATGAGCAGTTCTTC. It encodes CASSRWTANEQFF.

The gene calls are TRBV27 and TRBJ2-2; possible D gene TRBD2, 6 bases. The germline gives CDR1 MNHEY, CDR2 SMNVEV (reference sequence). V was clipped by 5 bases and J by 5 bases, with 15 bases between them. The CDR3 length is 15 residues. The CDR3 reads CASSPGVSKTGELFF. Here the CDR3 DNA reads TGTGCCAGCAGTCCGGGGGTCAGTAAGACCGGGGAGCTGTTTTTT.

V usage is TRBV5-5 and J usage is TRBJ2-1, with D tentatively TRBD1 or TRBD2 (6 bases each). Germline V gene sequence: CDR1 SGHKS, CDR2 YYEKEE (reference sequence). Trimming stripped 2 bases from V and 9 bases from J, with 15 bases between. CDR3 length equals 14 residues. CDR3 loop: CASSFFRGPGEQFF. The CDR3 DNA follows: TGTGCCAGCAGCTTCTTCCGGGGGCCTGGTGAGCAGTTCTTC.

This clonotype showed up just once. This chain uses TRBV12-3 or TRBV12-4 with TRBJ2-2; TRBD1 aligns across 9 bases. The CDR3 covers 15 residues. V gave up 7 bases and J gave up 5 bases; unmatched junction bases: 8. Here the CDR3 reads CASTGTGTSTGELFF. In DNA, the CDR3 is TGTGCCAGCACCGGGACAGGGACATCGACCGGGGAGCTGTTTTTT.

The chain employs TRBV28 and TRBJ1-5; no clear D gene. The CDR3 is 15 residues long. The V gene lost 1 base and the J gene lost 0 bases, with 7 bases spanning the gap. Germline CDR1 and CDR2: MDHEN and SYDVKM. The CDR3 DNA reads as TGTGCCAGCAGTTTATCCCCCCATAGCAATCAGCCCCAGCATTTT. Its translation: CASSLSPHSNQPQHF.

V and J are TRBV9 and TRBJ2-7; the match to TRBD1 covers 8 bases. Per the germline V gene, CDR1 is SGDLS and CDR2 is YYNGEE. V lost 0 bases and J lost 2; bases outside the gene matches: 1. The CDR3 length is 14 residues. The CDR3, as DNA: TGTGCCAGCAGCGTAGCGGACAGGGCCTACGAGCAGTACTTC. This sequence encodes CASSVADRAYEQYF.